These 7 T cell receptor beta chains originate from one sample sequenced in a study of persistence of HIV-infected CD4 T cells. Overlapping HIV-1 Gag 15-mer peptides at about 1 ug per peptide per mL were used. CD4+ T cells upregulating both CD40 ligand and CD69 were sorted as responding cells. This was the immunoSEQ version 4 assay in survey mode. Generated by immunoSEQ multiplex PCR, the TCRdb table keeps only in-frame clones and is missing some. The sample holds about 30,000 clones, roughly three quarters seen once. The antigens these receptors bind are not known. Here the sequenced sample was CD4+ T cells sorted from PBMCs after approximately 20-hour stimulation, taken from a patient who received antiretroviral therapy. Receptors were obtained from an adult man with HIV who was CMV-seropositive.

Written as DNA, the CDR3 is TGTGCCAGCAGCTTATACGGGGAAGCTTTCTTT. The encoded protein is CASSLYGEAFF. The chain combines TRBV7-2 with TRBJ1-1; D unclear. The germline V gene encodes CDR1 SGHTA and CDR2 FQGNSA. This CDR3 has 11 amino acids. V gave up 2 bases and J gave up 8 bases, with 6 bases separating them.

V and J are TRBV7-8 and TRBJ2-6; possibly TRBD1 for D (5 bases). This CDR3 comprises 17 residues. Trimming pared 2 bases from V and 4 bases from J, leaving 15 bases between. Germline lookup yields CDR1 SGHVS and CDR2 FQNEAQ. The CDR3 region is CASSLTPPQGGANVLTF. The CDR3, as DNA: TGTGCCAGCAGCTTAACTCCGCCGCAGGGAGGGGCCAACGTCCTGACTTTC.

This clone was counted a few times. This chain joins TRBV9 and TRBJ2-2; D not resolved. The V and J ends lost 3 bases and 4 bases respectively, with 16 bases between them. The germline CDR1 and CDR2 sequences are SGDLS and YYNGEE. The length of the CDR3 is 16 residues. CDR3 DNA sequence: TGTGCCAGCAGCGCCACCACGGGCCGCGGCACCGGGGAGCTGTTTTTT. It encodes CASSATTGRGTGELFF.

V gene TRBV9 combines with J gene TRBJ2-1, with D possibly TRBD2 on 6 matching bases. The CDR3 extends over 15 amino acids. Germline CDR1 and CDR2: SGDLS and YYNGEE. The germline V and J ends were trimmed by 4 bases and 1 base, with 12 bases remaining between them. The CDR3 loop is CASSPRGTSYNEQFF. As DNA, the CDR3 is TGTGCCAGCAGCCCCCGGGGGACTTCCTACAATGAGCAGTTCTTC.

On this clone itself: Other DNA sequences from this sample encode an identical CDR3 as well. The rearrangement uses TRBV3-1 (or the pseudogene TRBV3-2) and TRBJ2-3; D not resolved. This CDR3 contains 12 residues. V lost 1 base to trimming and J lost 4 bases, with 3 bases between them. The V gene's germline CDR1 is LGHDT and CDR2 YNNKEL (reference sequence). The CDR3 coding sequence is TGTGCCAGCAGCCAAGTCGCAGATACGCAGTATTTT. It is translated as CASSQVADTQYF.

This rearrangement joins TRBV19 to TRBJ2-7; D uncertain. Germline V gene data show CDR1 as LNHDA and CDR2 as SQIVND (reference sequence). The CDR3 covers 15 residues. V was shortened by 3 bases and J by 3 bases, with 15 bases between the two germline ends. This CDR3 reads CASSMKAGSYYEQYF. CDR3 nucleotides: TGTGCCAGTAGTATGAAGGCCGGGTCTTACTACGAGCAGTACTTC.

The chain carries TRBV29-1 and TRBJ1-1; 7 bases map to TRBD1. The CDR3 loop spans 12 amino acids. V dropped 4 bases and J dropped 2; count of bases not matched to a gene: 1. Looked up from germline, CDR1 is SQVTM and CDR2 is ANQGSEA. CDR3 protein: CSVGQGNTEAFF. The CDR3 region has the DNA TGCAGCGTTGGACAGGGTAACACTGAAGCTTTCTTT.